This T cell receptor (beta chain) emerged from a study of blood T cell repertoires in COVID-19. Study at large: COVID-19 samples from acute and convalescent phases originated in the United States, Italy and Spain.

The repertoire was sequenced with immunoSEQ multiplex PCR; TCRdb's copy has only in-frame clones and lacks some. The sample records 52,000 or so clones, about 80% being singletons. CDR3 size: 16 residues. CDR1 and CDR2 (germline): SGHAT, FQNNGV. Losses at the gene ends were 4 bases for V and 2 bases for J; bases not matched to a gene: 7. This rearrangement joins TRBV11-2 to TRBJ2-1, with 8 bases lining up with TRBD1. The clonotype originates from a man between 50 and 59 years old with active or convalescent COVID-19. The sample was peripheral blood. The CDR3 nucleotides are TGTGCCAGCAGCTCAGGGGGCGGGGCTCCCTACAATGAGCAGTTCTTC. It specifies CASSSGGGAPYNEQFF.